These T cell receptor beta chains were read from a single sample in a study of blood T cell repertoires in COVID-19. The assay was immunoSEQ multiplex PCR, and TCRdb's table has in-frame clones only and misses some. The data contain 220,000 or so clones, less than 85% of them singletons. The sequenced sample was peripheral blood. These receptors came from a woman aged 80 or older with acute or convalescent COVID-19. The CDR3 runs from the conserved cysteine through the conserved F or W. The order of the fields is V gene, clone size, J gene, CDR3 length, D gene, CDR3 protein, CDR3 DNA. D genes are given only for firm matches. A clone size is listed for some rows: how often the clone was seen (once, few, many), or a class if it is expanded.

v_call: TRBV6-1; clone_size: .; j_call: TRBJ1-5; cdr3_length: 12; d_call: .; cdr3_aa: CASSEAGRPQHF; cdr3_nt: TGTGCCAGCAGTGAAGCAGGGAGGCCCCAGCATTTT
v_call: TRBV6-2/TRBV6-3; clone_size: .; j_call: TRBJ1-5; cdr3_length: 15; d_call: .; cdr3_aa: CASSWGHPSNQPQHF; cdr3_nt: TGTGCCAGCAGTTGGGGACACCCTAGCAATCAGCCCCAGCATTTT
v_call: TRBV5-4; clone_size: .; j_call: TRBJ2-3; cdr3_length: 16; d_call: .; cdr3_aa: CASSLVIGGLTDTQYF; cdr3_nt: TGTGCCAGCAGCTTGGTAATCGGGGGGCTCACAGATACGCAGTATTTT
v_call: TRBV10-3; clone_size: .; j_call: TRBJ1-1; cdr3_length: 13; d_call: .; cdr3_aa: CASNRIMNTEAFF; cdr3_nt: TGTGCCTCAAACAGGATCATGAACACTGAAGCTTTCTTT
v_call: TRBV4-2; clone_size: .; j_call: TRBJ1-1; cdr3_length: 16; d_call: .; cdr3_aa: CASSQDPRGWNTEAFF; cdr3_nt: TGTGCCAGCAGCCAAGATCCCAGGGGATGGAACACTGAAGCTTTCTTT
v_call: TRBV15; clone_size: .; j_call: TRBJ2-5; cdr3_length: 16; d_call: TRBD2; cdr3_aa: CATRRTSGGARETQYF; cdr3_nt: TGTGCCACCCGACGAACTAGCGGGGGGGCCAGAGAGACCCAGTACTTC
v_call: TRBV11-1; clone_size: .; j_call: TRBJ2-1; cdr3_length: 14; d_call: TRBD2; cdr3_aa: CASRLAGEHNEQFF; cdr3_nt: TGTGCCAGCAGACTAGCGGGGGAACACAATGAGCAGTTCTTC
v_call: TRBV5-1; clone_size: .; j_call: TRBJ2-3; cdr3_length: 14; d_call: .; cdr3_aa: CASSLSSSTDTQYF; cdr3_nt: TGCGCCAGCAGCTTGTCCTCTAGCACAGATACGCAGTATTTT
v_call: TRBV27; clone_size: .; j_call: TRBJ1-1; cdr3_length: 14; d_call: .; cdr3_aa: CASSLSGGGTEAFF; cdr3_nt: TGTGCCAGCAGTTTATCGGGAGGGGGCACTGAAGCTTTCTTT
v_call: TRBV20-1; clone_size: .; j_call: TRBJ1-1; cdr3_length: 11; d_call: .; cdr3_aa: CSARPYTEAFF; cdr3_nt: TGCAGTGCTAGACCGTACACTGAAGCTTTCTTT
v_call: TRBV4-3; clone_size: .; j_call: TRBJ1-1; cdr3_length: 14; d_call: .; cdr3_aa: CASSPRVADTEAFF; cdr3_nt: TGCGCCAGCAGCCCCAGGGTAGCGGACACTGAAGCTTTCTTT
v_call: TRBV2; clone_size: .; j_call: TRBJ1-6; cdr3_length: 16; d_call: TRBD1; cdr3_aa: CASSVRGTGRNSPLHF; cdr3_nt: TGTGCCAGCAGTGTGCGCGGGACAGGGAGGAATTCACCCCTCCACTTT
v_call: TRBV3-1/TRBV3-2; clone_size: .; j_call: TRBJ2-5; cdr3_length: 15; d_call: .; cdr3_aa: CASSQARGIQETQYF; cdr3_nt: TGTGCCAGCAGCCAAGCTCGGGGGATCCAAGAGACCCAGTACTTC
v_call: TRBV5-4; clone_size: .; j_call: TRBJ1-2; cdr3_length: 13; d_call: .; cdr3_aa: CASSLEQLYGYTF; cdr3_nt: TGTGCCAGCAGCTTGGAACAGCTCTATGGCTACACCTTC
v_call: TRBV5-1; clone_size: .; j_call: TRBJ1-6; cdr3_length: 16; d_call: .; cdr3_aa: CASSPWGVTYNSPLHF; cdr3_nt: TGCGCCAGCAGCCCCTGGGGGGTCACCTATAATTCACCCCTCCACTTT
v_call: TRBV7-2; clone_size: few; j_call: TRBJ1-2; cdr3_length: 16; d_call: TRBD1; cdr3_aa: CASSLDWDRGLRGYTF; cdr3_nt: TGTGCCAGCAGCTTAGATTGGGACAGGGGGCTTAGAGGCTACACCTTC
v_call: TRBV19; clone_size: .; j_call: TRBJ2-5; cdr3_length: 18; d_call: TRBD2; cdr3_aa: CASSIGTSVRPTRETQYF; cdr3_nt: TGTGCCAGTAGTATAGGGACTAGCGTGAGGCCTACCAGGGAGACCCAGTACTTC
v_call: TRBV18; clone_size: .; j_call: TRBJ2-3; cdr3_length: 15; d_call: TRBD1; cdr3_aa: CASSPDRGPTDTQYF; cdr3_nt: TGTGCCAGCTCACCCGACAGGGGGCCTACAGATACGCAGTATTTT
v_call: TRBV28; clone_size: .; j_call: TRBJ1-1; cdr3_length: 14; d_call: .; cdr3_aa: CATSGGRIKAEAFF; cdr3_nt: TGTGCCACCTCGGGGGGCAGAATAAAAGCTGAAGCTTTCTTT
v_call: TRBV7-2; clone_size: few; j_call: TRBJ1-2; cdr3_length: 14; d_call: .; cdr3_aa: CASSPTLANYGYTF; cdr3_nt: TGTGCCAGCAGCCCTACCCTGGCTAACTATGGCTACACCTTC
v_call: TRBV6-4; clone_size: .; j_call: TRBJ2-2; cdr3_length: 15; d_call: .; cdr3_aa: CASSDNSMVTGELFF; cdr3_nt: TGTGCCAGCAGTGACAACTCCATGGTCACCGGGGAGCTGTTTTTT
v_call: TRBV2; clone_size: .; j_call: TRBJ2-1; cdr3_length: 14; d_call: TRBD2; cdr3_aa: CASSWASGYNEQFF; cdr3_nt: TGTGCCAGCAGTTGGGCTAGCGGATACAATGAGCAGTTCTTC
v_call: TRBV6-1; clone_size: .; j_call: TRBJ1-6; cdr3_length: 14; d_call: TRBD1; cdr3_aa: CASSESGGYSPLHF; cdr3_nt: TGTGCCAGCAGTGAATCAGGGGGGTATTCACCCCTCCACTTT
v_call: TRBV19; clone_size: .; j_call: TRBJ1-5; cdr3_length: 15; d_call: TRBD1; cdr3_aa: CASSISRGFNQPQHF; cdr3_nt: TGTGCCAGTAGTATAAGCAGGGGGTTCAATCAGCCCCAGCATTTT
v_call: TRBV7-3; clone_size: .; j_call: TRBJ1-6; cdr3_length: 13; d_call: .; cdr3_aa: CASSTNYGSPLHF; cdr3_nt: TGTGCCAGCAGTACTAATTACGGGTCACCCCTCCACTTT
v_call: TRBV5-1; clone_size: .; j_call: TRBJ1-2; cdr3_length: 15; d_call: .; cdr3_aa: CASSPYRDYIYGYTF; cdr3_nt: TGCGCCAGCAGCCCCTACAGGGATTATATCTATGGCTACACCTTC
v_call: TRBV19; clone_size: .; j_call: TRBJ1-5; cdr3_length: 16; d_call: .; cdr3_aa: CATNPNRGAGNQPQHF; cdr3_nt: TGTGCCACCAACCCAAACCGGGGGGCGGGAAATCAGCCCCAGCATTTT
v_call: TRBV6-2/TRBV6-3; clone_size: few; j_call: TRBJ2-2; cdr3_length: 17; d_call: TRBD2; cdr3_aa: CASSSPSGGRNTGELFF; cdr3_nt: TGTGCCAGCAGTTCTCCTAGCGGGGGGCGGAACACCGGGGAGCTGTTTTTT
v_call: TRBV20-1; clone_size: .; j_call: TRBJ2-5; cdr3_length: 13; d_call: .; cdr3_aa: CSASSYPQETQYF; cdr3_nt: TGCAGTGCTAGTAGCTACCCCCAAGAGACCCAGTACTTC
v_call: TRBV6-4; clone_size: .; j_call: TRBJ1-1; cdr3_length: 13; d_call: .; cdr3_aa: CASSEQSNTEAFF; cdr3_nt: TGTGCCAGCAGTGAGCAGTCGAACACTGAAGCTTTCTTT
v_call: TRBV5-4; clone_size: .; j_call: TRBJ1-6; cdr3_length: 15; d_call: TRBD1; cdr3_aa: CASSFGQGYNSPLHF; cdr3_nt: TGTGCCAGCAGCTTCGGACAGGGGTATAATTCACCCCTCCACTTT
v_call: TRBV20-1; clone_size: .; j_call: TRBJ1-1; cdr3_length: 11; d_call: TRBD1; cdr3_aa: CSAVTGTGGEF; cdr3_nt: TGCAGTGCTGTAACCGGGACAGGGGGCGAGTTT
v_call: TRBV10-1; clone_size: .; j_call: TRBJ2-7; cdr3_length: 13; d_call: .; cdr3_aa: CASGTGISYEQYF; cdr3_nt: TGCGCCAGCGGAACAGGGATTTCCTACGAGCAGTACTTC
v_call: TRBV2; clone_size: .; j_call: TRBJ2-1; cdr3_length: 15; d_call: TRBD2; cdr3_aa: CASSESGGAYNEQFF; cdr3_nt: TGTGCCAGCAGTGAAAGCGGGGGGGCCTACAATGAGCAGTTCTTC
v_call: TRBV30; clone_size: .; j_call: TRBJ1-4; cdr3_length: 14; d_call: TRBD1; cdr3_aa: CAWQDRGGNEKLFF; cdr3_nt: TGTGCCTGGCAGGACAGGGGGGGTAATGAAAAACTGTTTTTT
v_call: TRBV7-9; clone_size: once; j_call: TRBJ1-5; cdr3_length: 14; d_call: .; cdr3_aa: CASSQSPSNQPQHF; cdr3_nt: TGTGCCAGCAGCCAGTCACCTAGCAATCAGCCCCAGCATTTT
v_call: TRBV5-6; clone_size: .; j_call: TRBJ1-5; cdr3_length: 16; d_call: TRBD1; cdr3_aa: CASSMKQGAPNQPQHF; cdr3_nt: TGTGCCAGCAGCATGAAACAGGGGGCTCCAAATCAGCCCCAGCATTTT
v_call: TRBV19; clone_size: .; j_call: TRBJ1-6; cdr3_length: 15; d_call: .; cdr3_aa: CATTRGEAYNSPLHF; cdr3_nt: TGTGCCACTACCCGGGGTGAGGCCTATAATTCACCCCTCCACTTT
v_call: TRBV18; clone_size: few; j_call: TRBJ1-2; cdr3_length: 13; d_call: .; cdr3_aa: CASSPREWYGYTF; cdr3_nt: TGTGCCAGCTCACCTCGGGAATGGTACGGCTACACCTTC
v_call: TRBV28; clone_size: .; j_call: TRBJ1-5; cdr3_length: 15; d_call: .; cdr3_aa: CASSLWGLGNQPQHF; cdr3_nt: TGTGCCAGCAGTTTATGGGGGCTCGGGAATCAGCCCCAGCATTTT
v_call: TRBV7-9; clone_size: .; j_call: TRBJ2-1; cdr3_length: 14; d_call: .; cdr3_aa: CASSLGGVSNEQFF; cdr3_nt: TGTGCCAGCAGCTTAGGGGGCGTAAGCAATGAGCAGTTCTTC
v_call: TRBV9; clone_size: .; j_call: TRBJ1-2; cdr3_length: 14; d_call: TRBD1; cdr3_aa: CASSGSGTGQGYTF; cdr3_nt: TGTGCCAGCAGCGGTAGTGGGACAGGGCAAGGCTACACCTTC
v_call: TRBV7-3; clone_size: .; j_call: TRBJ2-2; cdr3_length: 15; d_call: .; cdr3_aa: CAGSLGLANTGELFF; cdr3_nt: TGTGCCGGCAGCTTAGGACTCGCGAACACCGGGGAGCTGTTTTTT
v_call: TRBV30; clone_size: .; j_call: TRBJ1-2; cdr3_length: 15; d_call: .; cdr3_aa: CAWSGTPARGQGYTF; cdr3_nt: TGTGCCTGGAGTGGTACACCCGCCAGGGGACAAGGCTACACCTTC
v_call: TRBV5-4; clone_size: .; j_call: TRBJ2-5; cdr3_length: 13; d_call: .; cdr3_aa: CASSGGALETQYF; cdr3_nt: TGTGCCAGCAGCGGGGGGGCTCTCGAGACCCAGTACTTC
v_call: TRBV9; clone_size: .; j_call: TRBJ1-1; cdr3_length: 15; d_call: .; cdr3_aa: CASSVGATTNTEAFF; cdr3_nt: TGTGCCAGCAGCGTAGGCGCAACCACCAACACTGAAGCTTTCTTT
v_call: TRBV28; clone_size: .; j_call: TRBJ2-6; cdr3_length: 13; d_call: .; cdr3_aa: CATEISGANVLTF; cdr3_nt: TGTGCCACCGAGATCTCTGGGGCCAACGTCCTGACTTTC
v_call: TRBV4-1; clone_size: .; j_call: TRBJ1-2; cdr3_length: 16; d_call: TRBD1; cdr3_aa: CASRQRAQGDNYGYTF; cdr3_nt: TGCGCCAGCAGACAGCGGGCTCAGGGGGATAACTATGGCTACACCTTC
v_call: TRBV19; clone_size: .; j_call: TRBJ1-4; cdr3_length: 15; d_call: .; cdr3_aa: CASSVQGRSGEKLFF; cdr3_nt: TGTGCCAGTAGTGTGCAGGGTAGAAGTGGTGAAAAACTGTTTTTT
v_call: TRBV7-2; clone_size: .; j_call: TRBJ1-6; cdr3_length: 15; d_call: .; cdr3_aa: CASTPAVVPVAPLHF; cdr3_nt: TGTGCCAGCACCCCGGCGGTAGTTCCGGTCGCACCCCTCCACTTT
v_call: TRBV19; clone_size: .; j_call: TRBJ2-2; cdr3_length: 17; d_call: .; cdr3_aa: CASSLIGFRGDTGELFF; cdr3_nt: TGTGCCAGTAGCCTCATCGGGTTCAGGGGGGACACCGGGGAGCTGTTTTTT
v_call: TRBV7-9; clone_size: .; j_call: TRBJ1-1; cdr3_length: 15; d_call: .; cdr3_aa: CASSQSTGSGTEAFF; cdr3_nt: TGTGCCAGCAGCCAGAGTACAGGGTCTGGCACTGAAGCTTTCTTT
v_call: TRBV19; clone_size: .; j_call: TRBJ1-1; cdr3_length: 14; d_call: .; cdr3_aa: CASSAVPGNTEAFF; cdr3_nt: TGTGCCAGTAGTGCCGTCCCAGGGAACACTGAAGCTTTCTTT
v_call: TRBV5-4; clone_size: .; j_call: TRBJ2-5; cdr3_length: 15; d_call: .; cdr3_aa: CASSLALREGETQYF; cdr3_nt: TGTGCCAGCAGCTTGGCCCTCAGGGAAGGAGAGACCCAGTACTTC
v_call: TRBV5-1; clone_size: .; j_call: TRBJ2-2; cdr3_length: 15; d_call: .; cdr3_aa: CASSLGREGTGELFF; cdr3_nt: TGCGCCAGCAGCTTGGGCAGGGAAGGGACCGGGGAGCTGTTTTTT
v_call: TRBV27; clone_size: .; j_call: TRBJ1-6; cdr3_length: 17; d_call: .; cdr3_aa: CASSLSFPSSYNSPLHF; cdr3_nt: TGTGCCAGCAGTTTATCGTTCCCCAGCTCCTATAATTCACCCCTCCACTTT
v_call: TRBV12-3/TRBV12-4; clone_size: .; j_call: TRBJ1-2; cdr3_length: 13; d_call: .; cdr3_aa: CASHLGEAGGYTF; cdr3_nt: TGTGCCAGCCACCTTGGGGAGGCGGGGGGCTACACCTTC